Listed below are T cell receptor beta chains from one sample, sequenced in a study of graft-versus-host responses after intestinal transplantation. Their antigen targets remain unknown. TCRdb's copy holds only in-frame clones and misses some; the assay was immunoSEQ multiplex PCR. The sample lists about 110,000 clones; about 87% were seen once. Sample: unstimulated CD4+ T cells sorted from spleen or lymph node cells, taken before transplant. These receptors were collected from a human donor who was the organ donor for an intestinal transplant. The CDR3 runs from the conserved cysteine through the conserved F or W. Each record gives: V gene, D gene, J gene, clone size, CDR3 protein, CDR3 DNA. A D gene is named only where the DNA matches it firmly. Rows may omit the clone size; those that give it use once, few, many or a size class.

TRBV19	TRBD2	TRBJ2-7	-	CASSKGTSSEQYF	TGTGCCAGTAGTAAAGGGACTAGTAGCGAGCAGTACTTC
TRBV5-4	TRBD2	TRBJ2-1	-	CASSWTSGGLSSYNEQFF	TGTGCCAGCAGCTGGACTAGCGGGGGCCTAAGCTCCTACAATGAGCAGTTCTTC
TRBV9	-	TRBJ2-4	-	CASSVSSSQGRDIQYF	TGTGCCAGCAGCGTATCATCAAGCCAGGGAAGGGACATTCAGTACTTC
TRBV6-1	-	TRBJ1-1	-	CASSEIRGTEAFF	TGTGCCAGCAGTGAAATACGGGGGACTGAAGCTTTCTTT
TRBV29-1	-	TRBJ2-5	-	CSVDGTETQYF	TGCAGCGTTGACGGGACAGAGACCCAGTACTTC
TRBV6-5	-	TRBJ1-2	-	CAITAGGANNYGYTF	TGTGCCATCACCGCCGGGGGGGCGAACAACTATGGCTACACCTTC
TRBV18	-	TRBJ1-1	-	CASSPGQTTEAFF	TGTGCCAGCTCACCAGGGCAGACCACTGAAGCTTTCTTT
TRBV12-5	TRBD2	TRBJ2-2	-	CASGPTSVNTGELFF	TGTGCTAGTGGTCCGACTAGCGTGAACACCGGGGAGCTGTTTTTT
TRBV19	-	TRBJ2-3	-	CASSSLDGISTDTQYF	TGTGCCAGTAGTTCTCTTGACGGGATCTCCACAGATACGCAGTATTTT
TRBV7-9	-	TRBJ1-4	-	CASSLQGTTNEKLFF	TGTGCCAGCAGCTTACAGGGAACAACTAATGAAAAACTGTTTTTT
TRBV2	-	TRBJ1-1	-	CASANRRNTEAFF	TGTGCCAGCGCGAACAGGCGGAACACTGAAGCTTTCTTT
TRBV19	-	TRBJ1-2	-	CASSARTEMSNYGYTF	TGTGCCAGTAGTGCCCGGACAGAGATGTCTAACTACGGCTACACCTTC
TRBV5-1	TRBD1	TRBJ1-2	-	CASSLSGTGNYGYTF	TGCGCCAGCAGCCTATCCGGGACAGGGAACTATGGCTACACCTTC
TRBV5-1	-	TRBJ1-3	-	CASSLASSGNTIYF	TGCGCCAGCAGCTTGGCCAGCTCTGGAAACACCATATATTTT
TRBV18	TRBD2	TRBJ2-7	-	CASSELAGSFEQYF	TGTGCCAGCTCTGAGCTAGCGGGGAGCTTCGAGCAGTACTTC
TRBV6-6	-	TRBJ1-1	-	CASSGWDGAAFF	TGTGCCAGCAGTGGCTGGGACGGAGCAGCTTTCTTT
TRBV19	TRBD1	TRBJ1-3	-	CASSIGDSPRFSGNTIYF	TGTGCCAGTAGTATTGGGGACAGCCCACGGTTCTCTGGAAACACCATATATTTT
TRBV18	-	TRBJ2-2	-	CASPRQESGELFF	TGTGCCAGCCCAAGACAGGAATCCGGGGAGCTGTTTTTT
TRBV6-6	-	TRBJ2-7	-	CASTLRRGTYLEQYF	TGTGCCAGCACCCTTCGTAGGGGGACCTACCTCGAGCAGTACTTC
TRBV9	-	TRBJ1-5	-	CASSVGQGNQPQHF	TGTGCCAGCAGCGTAGGACAAGGCAATCAGCCCCAGCATTTT
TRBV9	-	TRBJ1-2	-	CASSAIAWGEYGYTF	TGTGCCAGCAGCGCCATCGCCTGGGGGGAATATGGCTACACCTTC
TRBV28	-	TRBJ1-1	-	CASSLEPRSRAFF	TGTGCCAGCAGTTTAGAGCCGAGGTCTAGAGCTTTCTTT
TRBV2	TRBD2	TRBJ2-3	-	CASSRTSGTDTQYF	TGTGCCAGCAGTCGGACTAGCGGCACAGATACGCAGTATTTT
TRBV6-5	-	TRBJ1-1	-	CASSSPSTATEAFF	TGTGCCAGCAGTTCACCCTCAACAGCCACTGAAGCTTTCTTT
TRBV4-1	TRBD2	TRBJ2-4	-	CASSLAGLAKNIQYF	TGCGCCAGCAGCCTAGCGGGGCTAGCCAAAAACATTCAGTACTTC
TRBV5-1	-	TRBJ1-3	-	CASSLLDSSNSGNTIYF	TGCGCCAGCAGCTTGCTGGACAGTTCGAACTCTGGAAACACCATATATTTT
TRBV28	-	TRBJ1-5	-	CASSSGMNSNQPQHF	TGTGCCAGCAGTTCAGGGATGAATAGCAATCAGCCCCAGCATTTT
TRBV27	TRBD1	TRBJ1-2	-	CASSLRGRNYGYTF	TGTGCCAGCAGTTTGAGGGGGCGCAACTATGGCTACACCTTC
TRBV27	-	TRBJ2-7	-	CASSLAGPYEQYF	TGTGCCAGCAGTTTGGCAGGGCCCTACGAGCAGTACTTC
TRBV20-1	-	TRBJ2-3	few	CSARVGDTQYF	TGCAGTGCTAGAGTGGGAGATACGCAGTATTTT
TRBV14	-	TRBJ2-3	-	CASSPLGGGGTDTQYF	TGTGCCAGCAGCCCCCTCGGCGGGGGCGGTACAGATACGCAGTATTTT
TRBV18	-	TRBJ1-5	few	CASSPQGSNQPQHF	TGTGCCAGCTCACCACAGGGGAGCAATCAGCCCCAGCATTTT
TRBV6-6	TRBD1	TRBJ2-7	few	CASGEPTGGTYEQYF	TGTGCCAGCGGCGAACCAACAGGGGGGACCTACGAGCAGTACTTC
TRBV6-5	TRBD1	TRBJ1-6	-	CASRRDRGYSPLHF	TGTGCCAGCAGACGGGACAGGGGATATTCACCCCTCCACTTT
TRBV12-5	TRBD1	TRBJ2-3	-	CASGSGTGSDTQYF	TGTGCTAGTGGTTCCGGGACAGGGTCAGATACGCAGTATTTT
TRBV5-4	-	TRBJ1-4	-	CASSLSGQGNEKLFF	TGTGCCAGCAGCTTGTCGGGGCAGGGGAATGAAAAACTGTTTTTT
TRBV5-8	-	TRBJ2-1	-	CASSFGRSSYNEQFF	TGTGCCAGCAGCTTCGGGAGAAGCTCCTACAATGAGCAGTTCTTC
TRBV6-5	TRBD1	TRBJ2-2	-	CASSSWTGRSTGELFF	TGTGCCAGCAGTTCTTGGACAGGGAGAAGCACCGGGGAGCTGTTTTTT
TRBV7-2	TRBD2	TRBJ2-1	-	CASSPTSGSSYNEQFF	TGTGCCAGCAGCCCGACTAGCGGGTCCTCCTACAATGAGCAGTTCTTC
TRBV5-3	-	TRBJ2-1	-	CARSLGPRSYNEQFF	TGTGCCAGAAGCTTGGGGCCCCGCTCCTACAATGAGCAGTTCTTC
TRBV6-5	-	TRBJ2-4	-	CASRPALAKNIQYF	TGTGCCAGCAGACCTGCATTGGCCAAAAACATTCAGTACTTC
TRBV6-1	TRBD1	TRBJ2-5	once	CASSASGTGQETQYF	TGTGCCAGCAGTGCATCCGGGACAGGTCAAGAGACCCAGTACTTC
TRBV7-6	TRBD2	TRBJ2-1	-	CASSLLAGVNEQFF	TGTGCCAGCAGCTTACTAGCGGGAGTCAATGAGCAGTTCTTC
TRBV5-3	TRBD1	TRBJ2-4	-	CARSHDPNIGTGGTKNIQYF	TGTGCCAGAAGCCATGACCCTAATATAGGGACAGGAGGGACCAAAAACATTCAGTACTTC
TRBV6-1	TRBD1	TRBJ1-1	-	CASTGPTGDEAFF	TGTGCCAGCACCGGACCGACAGGGGATGAAGCTTTCTTT
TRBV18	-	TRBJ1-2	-	CASSPRAQRSLTLDYGYTF	TGTGCCAGCTCACCAAGGGCCCAGCGGTCCTTGACCCTGGACTATGGCTACACCTTC
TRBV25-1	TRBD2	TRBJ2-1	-	CASSDGAGGYNEQFF	TGTGCCAGCAGTGACGGAGCGGGAGGGTACAATGAGCAGTTCTTC
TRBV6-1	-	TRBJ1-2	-	CASRHTGRGYGYTF	TGTGCCAGCAGGCATACAGGGCGGGGCTATGGCTACACCTTC
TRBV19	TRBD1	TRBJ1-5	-	CASSIRAGTGGNQPQHF	TGTGCCAGTAGTATAAGGGCGGGCACAGGGGGCAATCAGCCCCAGCATTTT
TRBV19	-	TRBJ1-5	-	CASSIGVEQPQHF	TGTGCCAGTAGTATCGGGGTTGAGCAGCCCCAGCATTTT
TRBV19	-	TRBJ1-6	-	CASSREGLGNSPLHF	TGTGCCAGTAGTAGGGAGGGGCTCGGGAATTCACCCCTCCACTTT
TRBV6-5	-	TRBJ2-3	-	CASSSRVRPTDTQYF	TGTGCCAGCAGTTCCAGGGTCAGGCCCACAGATACGCAGTATTTT